These 7 T cell receptor beta chains were all obtained from the same sample, sequenced in a study of shared clonotypes between healthy human individuals. The table came from immunoSEQ multiplex PCR; TCRdb's copy has only in-frame clones and leaves some out. The data contain more than 2,000,000 clones, about 92% of them singletons. Sequencing was carried out using naive CD4+ T cells from PBMCs. Noted subset: CD45RA+ positively selected. The receptors come from a man aged 18 to 35 in good health. Some clones in this sample may be carry-over from other donors' samples.

The chain has TRBV6-5 and TRBJ1-3; D remains unclear. The ends were cut back, 4 bases at V and 0 bases at J, with 10 bases in the middle. CDR1 and CDR2 (germline): MNHEY, SVGAGI. The CDR3 loop spans 15 amino acids. CDR3 loop: CASSSSASSGNTIYF. The CDR3 nucleotides are TGTGCCAGCAGTTCATCGGCCAGCTCTGGAAACACCATATATTTT.

The rearrangement joins TRBV9 to TRBJ2-5, with D hard to call. This CDR3 contains 13 residues. The germline gives CDR1 SGDLS, CDR2 YYNGEE. V lost 1 base and J 4 bases, leaving 8 bases between the germline ends. The CDR3 protein is CASSVPPLETQYF. The CDR3 nucleotides are TGTGCCAGCAGCGTACCCCCATTAGAGACCCAGTACTTC.

This chain connects TRBV19 to TRBJ1-3; 9 nucleotides match TRBD1. The CDR3 covers 16 residues. Unmatched junction bases numbered 6, after V lost 4 bases and J lost 2 bases. Germline values: CDR1 LNHDA, CDR2 SQIVND (reference sequence). CDR3 coding DNA: TGTGCCAGTAGTACCGGACAGGGGATCACTGGAAACACCATATATTTT. It codes for CASSTGQGITGNTIYF.

This rearrangement joins TRBV19 to TRBJ1-2; possibly TRBD1 for D (6 bases). V was shortened by 8 bases and J by 2 bases, with 12 bases between the two germline ends. CDR3 length: 13 residues. The germline V gene encodes CDR1 LNHDA and CDR2 SQIVND (reference sequence). CDR3 nucleotide sequence: TGTGCCAGTTCCCAAGGACAGAACTATGGCTACACCTTC. Protein product: CASSQGQNYGYTF.

The chain employs TRBV28 and TRBJ1-2; 8 positions match TRBD1. Germline V gives CDR1 MDHEN, CDR2 SYDVKM. Trimming removed 6 bases from V and 5 bases from J; junction bases left unmatched: 8. This CDR3 contains 14 residues. CDR3 nucleotides: TGTGCCAGCAGGCTAGACAGGGGTAAATATGGCTACACCTTC. Translation gives CASRLDRGKYGYTF.

As for this clone: Other DNA sequences within the sample encode an identical CDR3. The rearrangement links TRBV28 to TRBJ2-7; 10 positions match TRBD2. Germline CDR1 is MDHEN and CDR2 is SYDVKM. This CDR3 is 13 amino acids long. Trimming removed 5 bases from V and 2 bases from J; junction bases left unmatched: 0. DNA of the CDR3: TGTGCCAGCAGTCTAGCGGGAGCCTACGAGCAGTACTTC. Translating gives CASSLAGAYEQYF.

Regarding this clone: The identical CDR3 is also encoded by other nucleotide sequences in the sample. The chain is built from TRBV11-3 and TRBJ2-5; D may be TRBD2 (5 bases). V lost 3 bases, J lost 2 bases, and 7 bases lay in between. Germline V gives CDR1 SGHNT, CDR2 YENEEA. This CDR3 has 13 amino acids. The CDR3 loop is CASSFGIQETQYF. CDR3 nucleotide sequence: TGTGCCAGCAGCTTCGGGATTCAAGAGACCCAGTACTTC.